The rows below give T cell receptor beta chains drawn from one sample of a study of shared clonotypes between healthy human individuals. The data were produced by immunoSEQ multiplex PCR, yet TCRdb's version contains in-frame clones alone and is incomplete. The sample has more than 2 million clones, 90% to 97% seen once. The sample consisted of naive CD4+ T cells sorted from blood. The receptors stem from a man aged 18 to 29 in good health. Each CDR3 is given with its conserved first and last residue. Each record gives: V gene, J gene, clone size, CDR3 length, D gene, CDR3 protein, CDR3 DNA. A D gene is named only where the DNA matches it firmly. The listing skips clone size in some rows; elsewhere it reads once, few, many or a size class.

>TRBV28|TRBJ2-7|.|14|TRBD2
CASRETSRSYEQYF
TGTGCCAGCAGAGAGACTAGCCGATCCTACGAGCAGTACTTC
>TRBV5-4|TRBJ1-4|.|15|.
CASSLTGSTNEKLFF
TGTGCCAGCAGCTTGACAGGGTCAACTAATGAAAAACTGTTTTTT
>TRBV7-2|TRBJ2-3|.|14|TRBD1
CASSRDRGSNTQYF
TGTGCCAGCAGCCGGGACAGGGGAAGTAATACGCAGTATTTT
>TRBV11-2|TRBJ2-7|.|15|TRBD1
CASSLDGTGVSEQYF
TGTGCCAGCAGCTTAGATGGGACAGGGGTCAGCGAGCAGTACTTC
>TRBV5-8|TRBJ2-4|.|17|.
CASSLAVDSLAKNIQYF
TGTGCCAGCAGCTTGGCCGTGGACAGTCTAGCCAAAAACATTCAGTACTTC
>TRBV29-1|TRBJ2-3|.|14|.
CSVLPTGSTDTQYF
TGCAGCGTATTACCGACAGGAAGCACAGATACGCAGTATTTT
>TRBV18|TRBJ2-7|.|12|TRBD1
CASSPTGDEQYF
TGTGCCAGCTCACCTACAGGGGACGAGCAGTACTTC
>TRBV4-3|TRBJ2-5|once|15|.
CASSQDIEGEETQYF
TGCGCCAGCAGCCAAGACATAGAGGGGGAAGAGACCCAGTACTTC
>TRBV5-1|TRBJ2-7|.|15|.
CASSLGVGSWNEQYF
TGCGCCAGCAGCTTGGGAGTAGGCTCGTGGAACGAGCAGTACTTC
>TRBV30|TRBJ2-2|.|15|TRBD1
CAWKGTGKNTGELFF
TGTGCCTGGAAGGGGACAGGGAAAAACACCGGGGAGCTGTTTTTT
>TRBV18|TRBJ2-2|.|16|.
CASSPGASANTGELFF
TGTGCCAGCTCCCCCGGGGCTAGCGCGAACACCGGGGAGCTGTTTTTT
>TRBV9|TRBJ2-7|.|15|TRBD2
CASSPSGGFSYEQYF
TGTGCCAGCAGCCCAAGCGGGGGGTTCTCCTACGAGCAGTACTTC
>TRBV30|TRBJ2-1|.|14|TRBD2
CAWSPSGGDNEQFF
TGTGCCTGGAGTCCTAGCGGGGGAGACAATGAGCAGTTCTTC
>TRBV5-6|TRBJ1-2|.|17|TRBD1
CASTLTLGDREWVGYTF
TGTGCCAGCACCCTGACTCTCGGGGACAGGGAGTGGGTTGGCTACACCTTC
>TRBV19|TRBJ2-7|.|15|.
CASSTSGSPTDEQYF
TGTGCCAGTAGTACTTCCGGGAGTCCAACCGACGAGCAGTACTTC
>TRBV2|TRBJ2-7|.|14|TRBD1
CASSETGGAEEQYF
TGTGCCAGCAGTGAGACAGGGGGCGCGGAAGAGCAGTACTTC
>TRBV11-2|TRBJ2-3|.|16|.
CASSLGRLSWGDTQYF
TGTGCCAGCAGCTTAGGCCGACTAAGCTGGGGAGATACGCAGTATTTT
>TRBV6-1|TRBJ1-3|.|12|.
CASSVSRNTIYF
TGTGCCAGCAGTGTATCAAGAAACACCATATATTTT
>TRBV7-2|TRBJ2-7|.|13|.
CASSLGEKYEQYF
TGTGCCAGCAGCTTAGGGGAGAAGTACGAGCAGTACTTC
>TRBV5-1|TRBJ2-3|.|14|.
CASKGGGTTDTQYF
TGCGCCAGCAAGGGCGGGGGCACCACAGATACGCAGTATTTT
>TRBV9|TRBJ2-3|.|15|.
CASSSRDWSTDTQYF
TGTGCCAGCAGCAGTCGGGACTGGAGCACAGATACGCAGTATTTT
>TRBV11-3|TRBJ2-1|.|15|.
CASSLAGTRADEQFF
TGTGCCAGCAGCTTAGCCGGGACCCGGGCGGATGAGCAGTTCTTC
>TRBV4-1|TRBJ2-7|.|14|.
CASSQWRSSYEQYF
TGCGCCAGCAGCCAATGGAGGAGCTCCTACGAGCAGTACTTC
>TRBV5-1|TRBJ2-5|.|12|.
CASSFNQETQYF
TGCGCCAGCAGCTTCAACCAAGAGACCCAGTACTTC
>TRBV7-3|TRBJ2-5|.|13|.
CASSLKGQETQYF
TGTGCCAGCAGCTTAAAGGGACAAGAGACCCAGTACTTC
>TRBV5-6|TRBJ1-2|.|16|TRBD1
CASSFLRTGGSSGYTF
TGTGCCAGCAGCTTTCTAAGGACAGGGGGCTCCAGTGGCTACACCTTC
>TRBV6-1|TRBJ1-3|.|14|.
CASSTSGSQNTIYF
TGTGCCAGCAGCACCTCAGGATCCCAAAACACCATATATTTT
>TRBV29-1|TRBJ2-5|.|12|.
CSVEGLQETQYF
TGCAGCGTTGAGGGGCTCCAAGAGACCCAGTACTTC
>TRBV19|TRBJ1-5|.|14|.
CASSIGQRGQPQHF
TGTGCCAGTAGTATCGGGCAGAGGGGTCAGCCCCAGCATTTT
>TRBV5-1|TRBJ2-1|.|14|TRBD1
CASSFEGQGSEQFF
TGCGCCAGCAGCTTTGAGGGACAGGGGAGTGAGCAGTTCTTC
>TRBV7-3|TRBJ2-3|.|18|.
CASSLNPDSRKGGDTQYF
TGTGCCAGCAGCTTAAATCCGGACAGTCGGAAAGGGGGAGATACGCAGTATTTT
>TRBV21-1|TRBJ2-5|.|13|.
CASKGQDQETQYF
TGTGCCAGCAAGGGGCAGGACCAAGAGACCCAGTACTTC
>TRBV6-5|TRBJ2-3|.|14|.
CASSKGIGTDTQYF
TGTGCCAGCAGTAAAGGGATTGGTACAGATACGCAGTATTTT
>TRBV7-2|TRBJ2-1|.|15|TRBD2
CASSRTSGRWNEQFF
TGTGCCAGCAGCAGGACTAGCGGGAGATGGAATGAGCAGTTCTTC
>TRBV6-1|TRBJ2-1|.|15|.
CASSEGRGPYNEQFF
TGTGCCAGCAGTGAGGGGCGGGGGCCCTACAATGAGCAGTTCTTC
>TRBV7-9|TRBJ2-2|.|17|TRBD2
CASSYSGRELFSGELFF
TGTGCCAGCAGTTATAGCGGGAGAGAACTATTTTCCGGGGAGCTGTTTTTT
>TRBV4-1|TRBJ1-4|.|15|TRBD1
CASSQDGTGREKLFF
TGCGCCAGCAGCCAGGACGGGACAGGGCGGGAAAAACTGTTTTTT
>TRBV18|TRBJ2-7|.|11|.
CASSPGDEQYF
TGTGCCAGCTCACCGGGCGACGAGCAGTACTTC
>TRBV4-1|TRBJ1-3|.|17|.
CASSREGSIFSGNTIYF
TGCGCCAGCAGCCGAGAGGGATCCATTTTCTCTGGAAACACCATATATTTT
>TRBV30|TRBJ1-5|.|19|TRBD1
CAWSTLSGTELYSNQPQHF
TGTGCCTGGAGTACCCTGTCCGGGACAGAGCTTTATAGCAATCAGCCCCAGCATTTT
>TRBV6-5|TRBJ1-1|.|15|.
CASSYSWHSNTEAFF
TGTGCCAGCAGTTACTCTTGGCATTCGAACACTGAAGCTTTCTTT
>TRBV7-9|TRBJ2-3|.|13|.
CASSRGSGDTQYF
TGTGCCAGCAGCCGGGGGTCCGGTGATACGCAGTATTTT
>TRBV5-3|TRBJ1-4|.|18|TRBD1
CARSVTGGGKTTNEKLFF
TGTGCCAGAAGCGTTACAGGGGGCGGTAAGACAACTAATGAAAAACTGTTTTTT
>TRBV28|TRBJ1-4|.|12|.
CATRAANEKLFF
TGTGCCACTCGTGCGGCAAATGAAAAACTGTTTTTT
>TRBV5-1|TRBJ2-6|.|16|.
CASRPSTGAWANVLTF
TGCGCCAGCAGGCCAAGCACGGGGGCTTGGGCCAACGTCCTGACTTTC
>TRBV6-6|TRBJ1-1|.|16|.
CATSAPGRTKDTEAFF
TGTGCCACCTCCGCCCCCGGACGGACCAAGGACACTGAAGCTTTCTTT
>TRBV5-1|TRBJ2-3|.|14|.
CASSRVGDTDTQYF
TGCGCCAGCAGCAGGGTGGGAGATACAGATACGCAGTATTTT
>TRBV11-2|TRBJ1-2|.|13|.
CASSLERDYGYTF
TGTGCCAGCAGCTTAGAGAGAGACTATGGCTACACCTTC
>TRBV5-4|TRBJ2-3|.|14|.
CASSFGSATDTQYF
TGTGCCAGCAGCTTCGGCTCTGCCACAGATACGCAGTATTTT
>TRBV10-1|TRBJ1-1|.|15|TRBD1
CASSEGGQGPPEAFF
TGCGCCAGCAGTGAGGGGGGACAGGGCCCCCCAGAAGCTTTCTTT
>TRBV27|TRBJ2-5|.|17|TRBD2
CASSKRTSGRTAGTQYF
TGTGCCAGCAGTAAGAGGACTAGCGGGCGAACCGCGGGGACCCAGTACTTC
>TRBV7-9|TRBJ1-2|once|14|TRBD1
CASSLATGAGGYTF
TGTGCCAGCAGCTTGGCGACAGGGGCAGGAGGCTACACCTTC
>TRBV28|TRBJ1-1|.|12|.
CASSLVGGEAFF
TGTGCCAGCAGTTTAGTGGGAGGTGAAGCTTTCTTT
>TRBV6-1|TRBJ2-7|.|13|.
CASRGEAQSSLYF
TGTGCCAGCAGGGGAGAAGCCCAGTCTTCTCTGTACTTC
>TRBV5-1|TRBJ2-2|few|15|.
CASKSGAGNTGELFF
TGCGCCAGCAAGAGTGGAGCGGGGAACACCGGGGAGCTGTTTTTT
>TRBV10-3|TRBJ1-2|.|12|.
CATVGDYYGYTF
TGTGCCACCGTGGGGGATTACTATGGCTACACCTTC
>TRBV5-1|TRBJ1-3|.|16|.
CASSDDAGSSGNTIYF
TGCGCCAGCAGCGATGATGCGGGGAGCTCTGGAAACACCATATATTTT
>TRBV2|TRBJ1-5|once|14|.
CASTRAGVAQPQHF
TGTGCCAGCACCCGGGCAGGGGTGGCTCAGCCCCAGCATTTT
>TRBV5-6|TRBJ2-6|.|17|TRBD1
CASSFEDRDPGANVLTF
TGTGCCAGCAGCTTCGAAGACAGGGACCCTGGGGCCAACGTCCTGACTTTC
>TRBV7-3|TRBJ2-7|.|15|TRBD1
CASSPGQGAVYEQYF
TGTGCCAGCAGCCCCGGACAGGGGGCCGTATACGAGCAGTACTTC